This TCR beta chain was documented in a study of human T cells and chemical hapten exposure (dated by TCRdb to the early 2020s). The study in broad terms: For sensitization, 2% DPC in acetone was applied to a 2 cm by 2 cm area of upper inner arm skin. Libraries were combined into a pool for sequencing, and differences in TCR yield between samples came mainly from small differences in library volumes within the pool. Blood samples were taken from patients before sensitization (week 0) and then at 2, 6 and about 24 weeks after DPC sensitization. In alopecia patients, the study followed how the peripheral blood TCR repertoire changed in vivo over primary and secondary sensitization to diphenylcyclopropenone (DPC), a hapten. Patch testing was done on the upper back using Finn chambers containing 0.01% DPC, and results were scored after 6 days according to International Contact Dermatitis Research Group standards. Patients additionally received weekly therapeutic DPC doses to the scalp throughout the approximately 25-week study period. The mostly female patient cohort included alopecia areata with under or over 50% scalp involvement, alopecia totalis and alopecia universalis. Around 30 alopecia patients provided blood for TCR sequencing at one to four time points (pre-sensitization, 2, 6 and 24 weeks).

This clonotype was observed a few times. There is no known antigen for this receptor. No qualities accompany the bases; no much larger clone lies one base away. Looking up the germline V gene yields CDR1 WSHSY and CDR2 SAAADI. Including the terminal cysteine and phenylalanine, the CDR3 comprises 12 residues. The DNA shown is the 36-base CDR3, in frame from base 1. V is cut by 0 bases and J by 9 bases, and the space between the germline ends is 6 bases. The library was produced with RACE. Sequencing instrument: NextSeq 500. During library preparation, unique molecular identifiers were attached to individual cDNA molecules so that TCRs could be counted in a quantitative, reproducible way. For every blood RNA sample, sequencing covered both the TCR alpha and TCR beta chains. The study's own analysis went as follows. A median of about 87,000 TCRs per sample was observed, with a range of 23,224 to 690,600. V, J and CDR3 annotation of the TCR reads was performed with the Decombinator software suite. For the PS versus PT1 abundance plots, all samples were subsampled to the same number of TCRs (28,000). Expanded TCRs were defined as absent before sensitization and observed at least eight times at the 2-week time point. The public reads were run again by TCRdb, first through fastp at Q25 and then through MiXCR, and only productive beta chains were kept. Rows merge per CDR3 protein into single entries with the most common DNA and genes. TCRdb's processing, not the study's, gives the V and J calls here. This sample is represented by roughly 200,000 distinct CDR3 sequences; approximately 20% of them were singletons. The ten largest clones capture under 7% of the sample.

The full study reports these points: The number of TCRs above 1 in 1000 frequency did not change with DPC sensitization; there was no evidence of global repertoire structure alterations. After repeated subsampling, the strength of the expansion versus patch-test correlation and the threshold at which it became significant changed. Significantly more large CDR3 similarity clusters were formed by expanded TCRs than by pre-sensitization or healthy control sets, consistent with antigen-driven responses. The number of PT1 expanded TCRs positively correlated with patch test score, significant at thresholds 8, 16 and 32 but not 4. Because every patient had alopecia, a presumed autoimmune disease, the patients' immune response might differ from that of healthy individuals.

Reading the label with the study, this specimen's time point is: patch test 1, 2 weeks after DPC sensitization. In the paper's terms, the treatment or condition label means: therapeutic diphenylcyclopropenone sensitization with weekly scalp DPC. At every patch-test visit, the blood draw took place before the patch test was put on. Patients were considered eligible if aged 18 to 70, diagnosed with alopecia and deemed suitable for DPC therapy, and patients were excluded if pregnant. Total RNA was extracted from unfractionated whole blood collected in Tempus Blood RNA tubes. This TCR came from a woman aged 45-59 years with alopecia areata. Some clones in this sample may be carry-over from other donors' samples. This specimen was whole blood, taken in connection with sensitization to the hapten diphenylcyclopropenone (DPC). The rearrangement combines TRBV10-2 with TRBJ2-1, with no confident D gene call. In nucleotide form, the sequence is TGCGCCAGCAGTGAGTCTCCTGCTGAGCAGTTCTTC. It encodes CASSESPAEQFF.